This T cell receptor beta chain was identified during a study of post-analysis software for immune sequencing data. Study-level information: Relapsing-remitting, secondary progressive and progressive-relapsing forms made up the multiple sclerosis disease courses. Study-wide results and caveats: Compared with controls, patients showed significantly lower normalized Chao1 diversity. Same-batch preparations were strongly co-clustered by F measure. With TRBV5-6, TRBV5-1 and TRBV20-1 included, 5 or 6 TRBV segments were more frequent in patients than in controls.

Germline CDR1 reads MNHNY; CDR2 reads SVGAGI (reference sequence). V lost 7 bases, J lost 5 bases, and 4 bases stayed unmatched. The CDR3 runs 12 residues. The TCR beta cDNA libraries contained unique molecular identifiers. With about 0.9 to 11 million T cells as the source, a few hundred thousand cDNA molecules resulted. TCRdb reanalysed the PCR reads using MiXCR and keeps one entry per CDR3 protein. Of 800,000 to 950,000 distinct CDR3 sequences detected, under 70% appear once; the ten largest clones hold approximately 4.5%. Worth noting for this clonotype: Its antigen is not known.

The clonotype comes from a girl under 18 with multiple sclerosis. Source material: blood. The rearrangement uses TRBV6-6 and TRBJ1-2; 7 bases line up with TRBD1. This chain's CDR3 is CASKQGLYGYTF. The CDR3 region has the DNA TGTGCCAGCAAACAGGGGTTATATGGCTACACCTTC.